This entry is about one T cell receptor beta chain. This clone's antigen is unknown. No much larger clonotype is one base removed from it; base qualities were not supplied. This sample was taken from a study of a mutant IDH1 vaccine in newly diagnosed glioma (TCRdb year 2021). Regarding the study in general: Of the 25 to 35 treated patients, 62.5% were male and about 40% were female, and a mean age of roughly 40 years was recorded. Before enrollment, patients had received standard therapy of radiotherapy alone, temozolomide alone, or radiochemotherapy with temozolomide; most received the combination. Six visits were used for peripheral blood collection: V03 (baseline), V05, V07, V10, V12 and V13. Longitudinal TCRB deep sequencing was done for some 26 treated patients, wherever samples were available for exploratory analyses. Overall study outcomes, separate from this receptor: PBMC samples for TCRB deep sequencing were selected based on availability. Immune responses induced by the vaccine were seen in around 94% of patients across multiple MHC alleles. It was noted by the authors that analyses of patient blood samples could not be reproduced owing to sample limitations. No apparent relationship was observed between pseudoprogression and alterations in the top peripheral T cell clonotypes detected by TCRB sequencing.

The label giving this sample's time point can be read as: baseline, week 1 (first vaccination visit). Taken with the paper, the label for treatment or condition translates to: pre-vaccination baseline after standard-of-care therapy. The donors had newly diagnosed IDH1-mutant astrocytomas of WHO grade 3 or 4 that showed loss of nuclear ATRX. The samples were drawn from NOA16, a multicentre, single-arm, open-label phase I trial in Germany that tested a mutant IDH1 peptide vaccine in humans for the first time. For immunogenicity testing, the blood drawn at visit V03 was used as the baseline sample. Genomic DNA for TCRB sequencing was extracted from EDTA blood using the DNeasy Blood and Tissue Kit. V loses 7 bases, J loses 4 bases, and the germline ends lie 11 bases apart. The cysteine opens and the phenylalanine closes a CDR3 of 13 amino acids. The retained sequence is limited to the CDR3, 39 bases, with the frame set at the first base. As encoded in the germline V gene (reference sequence), CDR1 is MNHNY while CDR2 is SVGAGI.

Library preparation employed the immunoSEQ multiplex PCR assay. Following the manufacturer's protocol, the hsTCRB Kit was used to amplify rearranged TCR beta chain sequences. An Illumina MiSeq was used to sequence the TCRB libraries. From the authors' description of their analysis: Demultiplexing, trimming and gene mapping were performed with the kit vendor's proprietary platform. TCRdb took over this immuneACCESS table, retaining in-frame rearrangements with V and J assigned. Such tables are incomplete; in checked studies, under half of the missing clones stem from an unresolved V gene, and the remainder is unexplained. From that table come the V and J calls and clone size; the DNA was used to work out D and trimming. For this sample the table gives 92,000 or so clones, of which more than 65% were detected only once. The biggest ten clones account for roughly 5% of the sample.

The sequencing used PBMCs, collected from a glioma patient treated with radiotherapy, temozolomide or both. Rearrangement joined TRBV6-6 to TRBJ1-5; too little of a D gene remains to name it. The source of this sequence is a man aged 35 to 55 with glioma. Some clones in this sample may be carry-over from other donors' samples. The CDR3 protein: CASTPVGNQPQHF. The nucleotides are TGTGCCAGCACCCCAGTCGGGAATCAGCCCCAGCATTTT.